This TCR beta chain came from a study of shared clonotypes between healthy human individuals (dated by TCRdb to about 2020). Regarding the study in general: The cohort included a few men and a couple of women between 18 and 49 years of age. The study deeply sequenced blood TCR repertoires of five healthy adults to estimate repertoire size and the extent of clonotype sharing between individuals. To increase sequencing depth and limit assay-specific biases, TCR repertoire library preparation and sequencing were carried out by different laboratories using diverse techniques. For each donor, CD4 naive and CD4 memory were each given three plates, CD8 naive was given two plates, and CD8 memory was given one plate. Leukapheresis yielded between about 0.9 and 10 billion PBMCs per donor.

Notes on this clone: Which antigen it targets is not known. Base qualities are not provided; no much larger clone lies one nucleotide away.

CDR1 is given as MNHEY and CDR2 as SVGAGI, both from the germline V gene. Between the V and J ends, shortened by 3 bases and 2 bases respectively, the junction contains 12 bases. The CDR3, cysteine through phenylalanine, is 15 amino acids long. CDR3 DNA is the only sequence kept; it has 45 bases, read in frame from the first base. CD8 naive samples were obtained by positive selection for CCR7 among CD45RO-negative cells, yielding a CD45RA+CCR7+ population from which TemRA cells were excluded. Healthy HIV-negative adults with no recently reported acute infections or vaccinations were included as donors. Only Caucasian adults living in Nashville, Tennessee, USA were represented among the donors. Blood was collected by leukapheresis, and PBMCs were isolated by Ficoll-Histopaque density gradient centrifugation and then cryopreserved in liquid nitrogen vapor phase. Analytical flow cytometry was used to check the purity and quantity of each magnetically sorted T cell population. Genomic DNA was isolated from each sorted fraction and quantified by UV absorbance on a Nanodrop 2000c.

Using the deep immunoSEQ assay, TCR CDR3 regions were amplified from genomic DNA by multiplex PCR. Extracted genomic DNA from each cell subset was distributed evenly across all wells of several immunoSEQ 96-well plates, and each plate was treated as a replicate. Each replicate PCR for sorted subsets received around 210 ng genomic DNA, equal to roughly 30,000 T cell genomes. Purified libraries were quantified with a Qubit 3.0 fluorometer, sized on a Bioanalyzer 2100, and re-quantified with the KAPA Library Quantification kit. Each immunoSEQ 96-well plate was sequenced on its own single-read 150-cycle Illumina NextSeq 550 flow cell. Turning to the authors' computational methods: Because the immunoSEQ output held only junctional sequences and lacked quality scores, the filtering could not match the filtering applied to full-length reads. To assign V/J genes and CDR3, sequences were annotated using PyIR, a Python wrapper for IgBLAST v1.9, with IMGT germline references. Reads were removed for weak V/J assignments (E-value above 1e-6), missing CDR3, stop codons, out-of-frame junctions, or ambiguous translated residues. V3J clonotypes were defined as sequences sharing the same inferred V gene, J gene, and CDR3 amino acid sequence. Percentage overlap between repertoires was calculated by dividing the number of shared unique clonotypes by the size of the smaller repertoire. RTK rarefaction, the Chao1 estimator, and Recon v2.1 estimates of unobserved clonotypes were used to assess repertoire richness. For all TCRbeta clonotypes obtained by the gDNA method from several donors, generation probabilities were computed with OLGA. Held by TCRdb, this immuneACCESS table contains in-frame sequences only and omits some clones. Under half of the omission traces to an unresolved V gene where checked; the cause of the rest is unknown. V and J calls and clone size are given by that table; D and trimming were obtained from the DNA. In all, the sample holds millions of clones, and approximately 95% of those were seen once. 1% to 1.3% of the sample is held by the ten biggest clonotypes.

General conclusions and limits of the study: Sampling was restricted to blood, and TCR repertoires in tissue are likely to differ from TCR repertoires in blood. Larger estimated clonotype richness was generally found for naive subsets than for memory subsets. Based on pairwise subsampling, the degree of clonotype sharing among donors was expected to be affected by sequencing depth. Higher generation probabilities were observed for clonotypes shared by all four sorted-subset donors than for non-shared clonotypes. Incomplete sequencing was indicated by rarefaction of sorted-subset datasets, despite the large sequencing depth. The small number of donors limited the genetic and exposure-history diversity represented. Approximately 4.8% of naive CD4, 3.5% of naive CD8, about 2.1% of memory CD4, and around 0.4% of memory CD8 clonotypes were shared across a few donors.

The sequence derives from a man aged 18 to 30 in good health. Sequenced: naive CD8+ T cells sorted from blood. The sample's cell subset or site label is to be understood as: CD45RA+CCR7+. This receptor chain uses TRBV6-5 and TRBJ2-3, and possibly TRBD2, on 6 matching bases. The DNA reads TGTGCCAGCAGTTATGGGGACTCCCCCACAGATACGCAGTATTTT. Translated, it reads CASSYGDSPTDTQYF.